The 6 T cell receptor beta chains presented below share a single source sample, sequenced in a study of vaccination and CD4 T cells after COVID-19. Their recognized antigens are unknown. Treatment here: approximately 11-day PBMC culture with coronavirus spike peptide pools or control peptides (ViraFEST assay). With the Oncomine TCR Beta short-read assay, DNA from cultured CD4+ T cells was sequenced. Via MiXCR, TCRdb re-called the PCR reads, giving one row per CDR3 protein. The table records some 20,000 distinct CDR3 sequences, approximately 30% of them present only once. The sequencing sample was made of cultured CD4+ T cells from blood. Source of these receptors: a human donor with COVID-19.

This clonotype has just one count. This chain joins TRBV7-3 and TRBJ2-3, with 8 bases identical to TRBD2. This CDR3 has 14 residues. V was pared by 5 bases and J by 5 bases, with 6 bases of the junction left unmatched. Germline V gene lookup returns CDR1 SGHTA and CDR2 FQGTGA. As DNA, the CDR3 is TGTGCCAGCAGCCTTGCGGGGGGAGTAGATACGCAGTATTTT. It is translated as CASSLAGGVDTQYF.

CDR3 in amino acids: CASSLATPRRGANEQFF. The CDR3 nucleotides are TGTGCCAGCAGTTTAGCCACGCCCCGTCGGGGGGCTAATGAGCAGTTCTTC. The chain joins TRBV28 to TRBJ2-1, with D perhaps matching TRBD2 (7 bases). The V end was cut by 2 bases, the J end by 7 bases, with 21 bases between. In germline, CDR1 is MDHEN, CDR2 SYDVKM. The CDR3 loop spans 17 amino acids. The entire variable domain, with the rest obtained from reference TRBV28 and TRBJ2-1, is as follows: DVKVTQSSRYLVKRTGEKVFLECVQDMDHENMFWYRQDPGLGLRLIYFSYDVKMKEKGDIPEGYSVSREKKERFSLILESASTNQTSMYLCASSLATPRRGANEQFFGPGTRLTVL.

This clonotype was observed a handful of times. The chain couples TRBV10-3 to TRBJ1-5; D remains ambiguous. The CDR3 is 14 amino acids. Trimming shortened V by 9 bases and J by 4 bases, and 16 bases separated the two germline ends. In germline, CDR1 is ENHRY, CDR2 SYGVKD. CDR3 sequence: CAMYHRASNQPQHF. Here the CDR3 DNA reads TGTGCCATGTATCACAGAGCCTCGAATCAGCCCCAGCATTTT.

This clonotype was detected a few times. The gene calls are TRBV20-1 and TRBJ2-7; D is uncertain. The CDR3 totals 11 residues. Germline CDR1 and CDR2: DFQATT and SNEGSKA (reference sequence). Trimming removed 5 bases from V and 5 bases from J, with 10 bases in between. As DNA, the CDR3 is TGCAGTGCTTCCTTAGATCACGAGCAGTACTTC. Its protein product is CSASLDHEQYF.

In its sample, this clonotype was seen a few times. A junction boundary mismatches the germline segment, possibly from a read error. The V call is TRBV6-2 or TRBV6-3, the J call TRBJ2-3; 10 nucleotides align to TRBD2. The CDR3 covers 14 residues. Germline values: CDR1 MNHEY, CDR2 SVGEGT. CDR3 sequence (DNA): TGTGCCAGCAGACTAGCGGGGAGCATAGATACGCAGTATTTT. It encodes CASRLAGSIDTQYF.

In its sample, this clonotype was seen a few times. The V gene is TRBV7-3, the J gene TRBJ1-5, with 9 bases identical to TRBD1. V lost 8 bases to trimming and J lost 1 base; unmatched junction nucleotides: 15. Germline CDR1 and CDR2: SGHTA and FQGTGA. The CDR3 totals 18 residues. CDR3 residues: CASSTGGQGRRSNQPQHF. CDR3 bases: TGTGCCAGCTCTACGGGGGGACAGGGACGTCGGAGCAATCAGCCCCAGCATTTT.